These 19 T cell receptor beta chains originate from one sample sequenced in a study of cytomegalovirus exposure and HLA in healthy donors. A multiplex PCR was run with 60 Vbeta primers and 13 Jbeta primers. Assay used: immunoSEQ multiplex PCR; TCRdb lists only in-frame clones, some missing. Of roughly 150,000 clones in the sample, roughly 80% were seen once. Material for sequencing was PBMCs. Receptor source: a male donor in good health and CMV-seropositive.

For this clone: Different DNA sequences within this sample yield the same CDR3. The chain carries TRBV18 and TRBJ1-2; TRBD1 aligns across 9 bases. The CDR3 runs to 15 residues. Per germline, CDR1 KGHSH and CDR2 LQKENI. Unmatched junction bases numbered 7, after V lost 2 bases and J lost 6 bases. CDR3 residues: CASSPLQGALDGYTF. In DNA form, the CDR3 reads TGTGCCAGCTCACCATTACAGGGGGCCTTGGATGGCTACACCTTC.

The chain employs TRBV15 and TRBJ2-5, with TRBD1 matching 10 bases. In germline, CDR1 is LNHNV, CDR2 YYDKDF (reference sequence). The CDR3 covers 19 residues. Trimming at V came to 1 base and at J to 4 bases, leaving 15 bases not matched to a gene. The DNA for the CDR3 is TGTGCCACCAGCAGAGTTTACGGCGTGGGACAGGGGCTGGGAGAGACCCAGTACTTC. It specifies CATSRVYGVGQGLGETQYF.

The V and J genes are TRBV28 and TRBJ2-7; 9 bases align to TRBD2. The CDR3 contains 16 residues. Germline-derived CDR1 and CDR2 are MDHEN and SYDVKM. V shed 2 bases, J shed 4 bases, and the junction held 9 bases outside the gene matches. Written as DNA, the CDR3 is TGTGCCAGCAGTTTACGTATTAGCGGGAGAGGGTACGAGCAGTACTTC. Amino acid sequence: CASSLRISGRGYEQYF.

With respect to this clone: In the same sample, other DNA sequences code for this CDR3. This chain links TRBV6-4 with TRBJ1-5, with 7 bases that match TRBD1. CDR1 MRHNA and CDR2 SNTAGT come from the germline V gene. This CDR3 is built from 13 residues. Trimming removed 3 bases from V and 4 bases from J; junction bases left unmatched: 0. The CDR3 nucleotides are TGTGCCAGCAGTGAACAGGGGAATCAGCCCCAGCATTTT. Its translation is CASSEQGNQPQHF.

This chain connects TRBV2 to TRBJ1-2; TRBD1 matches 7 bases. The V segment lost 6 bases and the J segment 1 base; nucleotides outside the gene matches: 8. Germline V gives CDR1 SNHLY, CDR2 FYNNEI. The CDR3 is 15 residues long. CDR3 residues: CASRENRGLNYGYTF. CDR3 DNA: TGTGCCAGCAGGGAAAACAGGGGCCTTAACTATGGCTACACCTTC.

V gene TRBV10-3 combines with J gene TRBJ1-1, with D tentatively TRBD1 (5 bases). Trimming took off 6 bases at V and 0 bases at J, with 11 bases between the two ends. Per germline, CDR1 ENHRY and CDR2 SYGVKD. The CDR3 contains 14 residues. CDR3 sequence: CAISKTVLNTEAFF. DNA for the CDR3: TGTGCCATCAGCAAGACAGTACTGAACACTGAAGCTTTCTTT.

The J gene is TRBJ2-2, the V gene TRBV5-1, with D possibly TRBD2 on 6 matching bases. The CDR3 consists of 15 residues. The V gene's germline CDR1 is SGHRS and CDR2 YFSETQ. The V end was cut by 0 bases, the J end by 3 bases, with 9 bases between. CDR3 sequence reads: CASSLVGGDTGELFF. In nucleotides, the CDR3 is TGCGCCAGCAGCTTGGTGGGGGGAGACACCGGGGAGCTGTTTTTT.

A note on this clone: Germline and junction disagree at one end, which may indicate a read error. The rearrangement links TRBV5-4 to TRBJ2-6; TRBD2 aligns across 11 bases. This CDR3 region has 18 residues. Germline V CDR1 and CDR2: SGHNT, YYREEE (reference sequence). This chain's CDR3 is CASSLQTSGASGANGLTF. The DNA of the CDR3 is TGTGCCAGCAGCTTACAGACTAGCGGGGCCTCTGGGGCCAACGGCCTGACTTTC. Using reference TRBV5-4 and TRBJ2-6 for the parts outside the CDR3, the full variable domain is ETGVTQSPTHLIKTRGQQVTLRCSSQSGHNTVSWYQQALGQGPQFIFQYYREEENGRGNFPPRFSGLQFPNYSSELNVNALELDDSALYLCASSLQTSGASGANGLTFGAGSRLTVL.

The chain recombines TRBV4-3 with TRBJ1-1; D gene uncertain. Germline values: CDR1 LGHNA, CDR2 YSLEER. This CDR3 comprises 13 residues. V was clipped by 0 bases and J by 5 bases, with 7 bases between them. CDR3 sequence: CASSQEKRTEAFF. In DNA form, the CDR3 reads TGCGCCAGCAGCCAAGAAAAGAGGACTGAAGCTTTCTTT.

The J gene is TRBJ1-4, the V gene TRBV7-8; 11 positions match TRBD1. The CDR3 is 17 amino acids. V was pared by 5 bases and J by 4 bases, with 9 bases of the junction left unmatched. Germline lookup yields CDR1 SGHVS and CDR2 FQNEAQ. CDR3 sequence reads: CASSTGAGQGVNEKLFF. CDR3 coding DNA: TGTGCCAGCAGCACCGGGGCGGGACAGGGGGTTAATGAAAAACTGTTTTTT.

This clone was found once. DNA of the CDR3: TGCAGCGTTACCGGGACAGGGGTTTTTACTGAAGCTTTCTTT. Translating it yields CSVTGTGVFTEAFF. The V gene is TRBV29-1, the J gene TRBJ1-1; the match to TRBD1 covers 10 bases. This CDR3 is 14 amino acids long. V lost 5 bases to trimming and J lost 5 bases; unmatched junction nucleotides: 8. The germline CDR1 and CDR2 sequences are SQVTM and ANQGSEA. Full variable domain (outside the CDR3, taken from reference TRBV29-1 and TRBJ1-1): SAVISQKPSRDICQRGTSLTIQCQVDSQVTMMFWYRQQPGQSLTLIATANQGSEATYESGFVIDKFPISRPNLTFSTLTVSNMSPEDSSIYLCSVTGTGVFTEAFFGQGTRLTVV.

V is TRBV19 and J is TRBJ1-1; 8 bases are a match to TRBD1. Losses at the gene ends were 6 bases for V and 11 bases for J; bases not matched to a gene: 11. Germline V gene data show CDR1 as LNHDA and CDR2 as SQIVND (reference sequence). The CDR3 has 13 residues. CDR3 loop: CASSGDRHGRAFF. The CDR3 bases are TGTGCCAGTAGCGGGGACAGGCACGGTCGGGCTTTCTTT.

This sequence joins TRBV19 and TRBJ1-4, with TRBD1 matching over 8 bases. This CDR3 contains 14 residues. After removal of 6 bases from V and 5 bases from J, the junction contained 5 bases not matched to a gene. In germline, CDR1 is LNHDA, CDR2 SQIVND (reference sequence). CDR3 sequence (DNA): TGTGCCAGTAGCACCAGGGGGCGCAATGAAAAACTGTTTTTT. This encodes CASSTRGRNEKLFF.

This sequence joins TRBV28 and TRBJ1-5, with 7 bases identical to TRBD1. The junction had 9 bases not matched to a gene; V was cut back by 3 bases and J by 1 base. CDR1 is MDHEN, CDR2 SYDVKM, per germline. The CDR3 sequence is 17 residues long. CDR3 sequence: CASSFDAGTESNQPQHF. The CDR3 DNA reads TGTGCCAGCAGTTTTGATGCAGGGACAGAGAGCAATCAGCCCCAGCATTTT.

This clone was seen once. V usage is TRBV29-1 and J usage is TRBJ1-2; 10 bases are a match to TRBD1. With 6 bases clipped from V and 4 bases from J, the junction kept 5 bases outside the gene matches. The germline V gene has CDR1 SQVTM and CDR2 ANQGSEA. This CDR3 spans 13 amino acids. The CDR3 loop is CSVGTGASYGYTF. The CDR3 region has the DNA TGCAGCGTCGGGACAGGGGCCTCCTATGGCTACACCTTC. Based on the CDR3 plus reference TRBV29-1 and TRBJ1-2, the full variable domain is SAVISQKPSRDICQRGTSLTIQCQVDSQVTMMFWYRQQPGQSLTLIATANQGSEATYESGFVIDKFPISRPNLTFSTLTVSNMSPEDSSIYLCSVGTGASYGYTFGSGTRLTVV.

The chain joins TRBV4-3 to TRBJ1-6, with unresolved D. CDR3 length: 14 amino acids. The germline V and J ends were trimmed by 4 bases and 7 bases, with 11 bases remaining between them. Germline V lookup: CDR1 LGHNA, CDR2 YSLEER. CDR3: CASSRGGWNSPLHF. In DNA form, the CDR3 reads TGCGCCAGCAGCCGAGGAGGTTGGAATTCACCCCTCCACTTT.

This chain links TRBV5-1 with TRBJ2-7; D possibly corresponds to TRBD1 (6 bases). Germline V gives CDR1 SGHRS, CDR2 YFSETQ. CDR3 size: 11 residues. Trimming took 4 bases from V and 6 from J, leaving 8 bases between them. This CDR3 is CASSAQGEQYF. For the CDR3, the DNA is TGCGCCAGCAGCGCACAGGGCGAGCAGTACTTC. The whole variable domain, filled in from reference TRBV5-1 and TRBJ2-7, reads KAGVTQTPRYLIKTRGQQVTLSCSPISGHRSVSWYQQTPGQGLQFLFEYFSETQRNKGNFPGRFSGRQFSNSRSEMNVSTLELGDSALYLCASSAQGEQYFGPGTRLTVT.

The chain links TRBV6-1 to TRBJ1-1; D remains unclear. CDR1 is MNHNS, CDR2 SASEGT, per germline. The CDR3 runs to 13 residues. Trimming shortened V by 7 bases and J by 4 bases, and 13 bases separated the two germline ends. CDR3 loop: CASNGPAGTEAFF. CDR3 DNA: TGTGCCAGCAACGGGCCCGCGGGCACTGAAGCTTTCTTT.

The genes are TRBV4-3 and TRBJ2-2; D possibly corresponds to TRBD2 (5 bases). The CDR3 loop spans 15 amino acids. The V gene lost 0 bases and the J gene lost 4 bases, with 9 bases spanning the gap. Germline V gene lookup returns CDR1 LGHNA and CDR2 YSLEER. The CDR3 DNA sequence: TGCGCCAGCAGCCAAGAAATCCGGGGCACCGGGGAGCTGTTTTTT. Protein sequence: CASSQEIRGTGELFF.